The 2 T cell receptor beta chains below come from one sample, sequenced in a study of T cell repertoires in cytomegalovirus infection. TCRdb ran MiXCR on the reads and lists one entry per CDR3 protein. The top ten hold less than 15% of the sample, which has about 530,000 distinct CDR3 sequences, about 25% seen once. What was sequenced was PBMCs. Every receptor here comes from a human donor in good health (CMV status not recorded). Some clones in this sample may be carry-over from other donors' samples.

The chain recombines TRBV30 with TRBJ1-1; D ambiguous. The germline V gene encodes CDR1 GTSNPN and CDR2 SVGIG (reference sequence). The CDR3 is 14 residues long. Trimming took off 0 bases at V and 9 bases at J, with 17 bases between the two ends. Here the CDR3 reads CAWSVLGTQRQAFF. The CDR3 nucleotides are TGTGCCTGGAGTGTACTGGGCACCCAAAGGCAAGCTTTCTTT.

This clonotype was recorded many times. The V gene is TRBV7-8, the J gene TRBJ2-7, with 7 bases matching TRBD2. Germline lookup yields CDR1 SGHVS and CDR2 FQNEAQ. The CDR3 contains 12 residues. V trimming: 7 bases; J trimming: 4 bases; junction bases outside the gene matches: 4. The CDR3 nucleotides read TGTGCCAGCAATGGGGGGGGTTACGAGCAGTACGTC. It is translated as CASNGGGYEQYV.